Sequencing of this T cell receptor (beta chain) was carried out in a study of blood T cell repertoires in COVID-19. In the study overall: PBMCs, B-cell-depleted T cells, or T cells provided the cDNA or gDNA that made up the material.

Study processing details: Estimates of nucleated cell counts were drawn from the amplification of reference gene primers. The table came from immunoSEQ multiplex PCR; TCRdb's copy has only in-frame clones and leaves some out. From that table come the V and J calls and clone size; the DNA was used to work out D and trimming. The data show approximately 490,000 clones, approximately 91% seen once. CDR3 length: 14 amino acids. The J segment lost 7 bases and the V segment lost 9 bases, leaving 8 bases of the junction unmatched. The germline CDR1 and CDR2 sequences are SNHLY and FYNNEI. This chain uses TRBV2 with TRBJ2-5, with 13 bases fitting TRBD2. This receptor was obtained from a woman aged 60-70 years who had recovered from COVID-19. The sequenced material came from PBMCs or T cells enriched from blood (not recorded which). CDR3 DNA sequence: TGTGCCAGTCAGGGGGGACTAGCGGGGACGACCCAGTACTTC. Translation gives CASQGGLAGTTQYF.